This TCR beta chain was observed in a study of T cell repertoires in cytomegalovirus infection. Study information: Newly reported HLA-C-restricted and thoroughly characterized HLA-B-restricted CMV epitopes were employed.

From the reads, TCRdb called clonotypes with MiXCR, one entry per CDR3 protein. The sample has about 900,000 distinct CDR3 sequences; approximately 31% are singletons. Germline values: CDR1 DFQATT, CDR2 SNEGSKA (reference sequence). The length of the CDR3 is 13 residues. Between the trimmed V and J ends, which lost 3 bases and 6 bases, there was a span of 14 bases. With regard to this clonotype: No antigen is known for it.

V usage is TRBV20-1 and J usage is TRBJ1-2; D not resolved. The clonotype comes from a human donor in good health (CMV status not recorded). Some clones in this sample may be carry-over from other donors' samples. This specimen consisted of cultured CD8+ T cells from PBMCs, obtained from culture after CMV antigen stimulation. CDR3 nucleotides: TGCAGTGCTAGCCCCGAGTGGGGAGATGGCTACACCTTC. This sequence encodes CSASPEWGDGYTF.